These 29 T cell receptor beta chains came from one sample sequenced in a study of blood T cell repertoires in COVID-19. Assay: immunoSEQ multiplex PCR; the TCRdb copy retains only in-frame clones and omits some. The sample includes about 110,000 clones, around 79% of them seen just once. Specimen: peripheral blood. The source is an elderly woman with active or convalescent COVID-19.

The CDR3 region has the DNA TGTGCCAGCAGTTACAACGGCCAGGGGGGCACTGAAGCTTTCTTT. Translation: CASSYNGQGGTEAFF. The chain links TRBV6-5 to TRBJ1-1, with 7 bases that match TRBD1. Unmatched junction bases numbered 7, after V lost 2 bases and J lost 4 bases. Germline loops: CDR1 MNHEY, CDR2 SVGAGI. The CDR3 has 15 residues.

The V gene is TRBV25-1, the J gene TRBJ2-3, with D perhaps matching TRBD2 (6 bases). This CDR3 is 18 amino acids long. Germline CDR1 is MGHDK and CDR2 is SYGVNS. Trimming took 2 bases from V and 0 from J, leaving 18 bases between them. In nucleotides, the CDR3 is TGTGCCAGCAGTGAACGAGCGGGCCGGGGCTCTAGCACAGATACGCAGTATTTT. Amino acid sequence: CASSERAGRGSSTDTQYF.

The genes are TRBV5-4 and TRBJ2-1, with 10 bases identical to TRBD2. The CDR3 spans 15 residues. The germline CDR1 and CDR2 sequences are SGHNT and YYREEE (reference sequence). With V trimmed by 0 bases and J by 10 bases, 7 bases remained unmatched. This chain's CDR3 is CASSLGGSGRSEQFF. Written as DNA, the CDR3 is TGTGCCAGCAGCTTGGGAGGTAGCGGGAGGTCCGAGCAGTTCTTC.

V is TRBV7-8 and J is TRBJ1-4; 10 bases fit TRBD1. The CDR3 is 15 residues long. CDR1 SGHVS and CDR2 FQNEAQ come from the germline V gene. Trimming took 8 bases from V and 7 from J; bases not matched to a gene: 10. In DNA, the CDR3 is TGTGCCAGCTCCCTACCAGACAGGGGGCTTGAAAAACTGTTTTTT. Residues: CASSLPDRGLEKLFF. Together with reference TRBV7-8 and TRBJ1-4, the CDR3 gives the full variable domain: GAGVSQSPRYKVAKRGQDVALRCDPISGHVSLFWYQQALGQGPEFLTYFQNEAQLDKSGLPSDRFFAERPEGSVSTLKIQRTQQEDSAVYLCASSLPDRGLEKLFFGSGTQLSVL.

V gene TRBV28 combines with J gene TRBJ1-1; D is possibly TRBD1 (6 bases). Trimming left V 4 bases short and J 3 bases short, with 15 bases between. The CDR3 has 15 amino acids. Per germline, CDR1 MDHEN and CDR2 SYDVKM. CDR3 coding DNA: TGTGCCAGCAGTTGGGGGGCAGGGAGGGACACTGAAGCTTTCTTT. It specifies CASSWGAGRDTEAFF.

V is TRBV4-2 and J is TRBJ1-1, with D hard to call. Looked up from germline, CDR1 is LGHNA and CDR2 is YNFKEQ. There are 15 residues in the CDR3. Trimming took off 0 bases at V and 5 bases at J, with 13 bases between the two ends. CDR3 DNA sequence: TGTGCCAGCAGCCAAGATCCTAAACAGAGAACTGAAGCTTTCTTT. As protein: CASSQDPKQRTEAFF.

V usage is TRBV6-9 and J usage is TRBJ1-6; TRBD1 is a possible D gene (5 bases). Trimming removed 7 bases from V and 11 bases from J, with 12 bases in between. The CDR3 is 12 amino acids. Per the germline V gene, CDR1 is MNHGY and CDR2 is SVAAGI. CDR3 coding DNA: TGTGCCAGCACGGGGGACCTGGCACCCCTCCACTTT. Translated, it gives CASTGDLAPLHF.

This sequence joins TRBV27 and TRBJ1-1; no reliable D call. Per the germline V gene, CDR1 is MNHEY and CDR2 is SMNVEV (reference sequence). This CDR3 contains 16 residues. Trimming left V 2 bases short and J 3 bases short, with 16 bases between. This chain's CDR3 is CASSLTRWRMDTEAFF. As DNA, the CDR3 is TGTGCCAGCAGTTTAACGCGGTGGAGGATGGACACTGAAGCTTTCTTT.

Here the CDR3 reads CATSGRTGGNEKLFF. The DNA of the CDR3 is TGTGCCACCAGCGGAAGGACAGGGGGAAATGAAAAACTGTTTTTT. This chain joins TRBV15 and TRBJ1-4; 10 bases are shared with TRBD1. Trimming took 5 bases from V and 5 from J; bases not matched to a gene: 5. The CDR3 sequence is 15 residues long. The germline V gene has CDR1 LNHNV and CDR2 YYDKDF (reference sequence).

The CDR3 loop reads CSASSGSRYNEQFF. DNA of the CDR3: TGCAGTGCTAGTTCCGGGAGTCGGTACAATGAGCAGTTCTTC. This sequence joins TRBV20-1 and TRBJ2-1; tentative D call: TRBD2 (6 bases). V lost 3 bases and J 4 bases, leaving 13 bases between the germline ends. There are 14 residues in the CDR3. The germline V gene has CDR1 DFQATT and CDR2 SNEGSKA (reference sequence).

The CDR3, as DNA: TGTGCCAGCAGCGAACTCAGGGGTCACACCGGGGAGCTGTTTTTT. Amino acids: CASSELRGHTGELFF. This sequence joins TRBV7-9 and TRBJ2-2, with a tentative D call TRBD1 (6 bases). Per germline, CDR1 SEHNR and CDR2 FQNEAQ (reference sequence). The CDR3 totals 15 residues. Trimming took off 5 bases at V and 3 bases at J, with 13 bases between the two ends.

The chain combines TRBV2 with TRBJ2-3, with D perhaps matching TRBD2 (6 bases). CDR3 length: 15 amino acids. V was pared by 4 bases and J by 3 bases, with 14 bases between. The germline V gene encodes CDR1 SNHLY and CDR2 FYNNEI. The CDR3 sequence: CASSAGTHSTDTQYF. DNA of the CDR3: TGTGCCAGCAGTGCCGGGACTCACTCTACAGATACGCAGTATTTT.

The rearrangement joins TRBV5-1 to TRBJ2-1; a possible D gene is TRBD2 (6 bases). This CDR3 contains 14 residues. Looked up from germline, CDR1 is SGHRS and CDR2 is YFSETQ. Deletions cut 6 bases from V and 0 bases from J, with 10 bases between. CDR3: CASTGESSYNEQFF. The CDR3 DNA is TGCGCCAGCACGGGGGAAAGCTCCTACAATGAGCAGTTCTTC.

The chain carries TRBV4-2 and TRBJ1-2, with D tentatively TRBD1 (5 bases). This CDR3 region has 13 residues. V was cut by 1 base and J by 6 bases, with 9 bases left in between. Per germline, CDR1 LGHNA and CDR2 YNFKEQ. The CDR3 protein is CASSQGRVDGYTF. CDR3 sequence (DNA): TGTGCCAGCAGCCAAGGCAGGGTGGATGGCTACACCTTC.

The V call is TRBV19, the J call TRBJ1-2; no clear D gene. The CDR3 sequence is 14 residues long. The germline gives CDR1 LNHDA, CDR2 SQIVND (reference sequence). V dropped 3 bases and J dropped 8 bases, with 16 bases sitting between them. Here the CDR3 reads CASSIGRDLNGYTF. The CDR3, as DNA: TGTGCCAGTAGTATCGGGCGGGATCTGAACGGCTACACCTTC.

CDR3 amino acids: CASSWDPVGTGINTGELFF. As DNA, the CDR3 is TGTGCCAGCAGCTGGGACCCGGTCGGGACAGGAATTAACACCGGGGAGCTGTTTTTT. This sequence joins TRBV7-6 and TRBJ2-2, with 8 bases lining up with TRBD1. With 4 bases clipped from V and 2 bases from J, the junction kept 15 bases outside the gene matches. The CDR3 totals 19 residues. Germline V lookup: CDR1 SGHVS, CDR2 FNYEAQ.

This clone was detected a few times. The chain has TRBV9 and TRBJ1-3; D gene uncertain. The ends were cut back, 3 bases at V and 0 bases at J, with 10 bases in the middle. Germline CDR1 and CDR2: SGDLS and YYNGEE. This CDR3 region has 15 residues. This CDR3 is CASSARDNSGNTIYF. CDR3 DNA sequence: TGTGCCAGCAGCGCACGAGACAACTCTGGAAACACCATATATTTT.

This clone was recorded only once. The chain links TRBV12-2 to TRBJ2-3; the D call of TRBD1 is as the table states it, not checked on the DNA. TRBV12-2 is labeled a pseudogene. The CDR3 totals 16 residues. In nucleotides, the CDR3 is TGTGCAAGTCGCTCTGGGCCTGGTAGGAACACAGATACGCAGTATTTT. It encodes CASRSGPGRNTDTQYF.

This clone appeared a single time. The V and J genes are TRBV5-6 and TRBJ2-3, with TRBD2 matching 9 bases. The CDR3 has 15 residues. V dropped 0 bases and J dropped 6; count of bases not matched to a gene: 5. From germline, CDR1 is SGHDT and CDR2 YYEEEE. The CDR3 DNA reads TGTGCCAGCAGCTTGGGAGGTAGCGGGAGTGATACGCAGTATTTT. This encodes CASSLGGSGSDTQYF.

The CDR3 DNA reads TGCGCCAGCAGCACGCAGGGATCGGCCAAAAACATTCAGTACTTC. Its translation is CASSTQGSAKNIQYF. This chain uses TRBV5-1 with TRBJ2-4, with D possibly being TRBD1 (5 bases). The ends were cut back, 4 bases at V and 1 base at J, with 12 bases in the middle. CDR3 length: 15 amino acids. Per the germline V gene, CDR1 is SGHRS and CDR2 is YFSETQ.

The rearrangement uses TRBV29-1 and TRBJ1-2; possibly TRBD1 for D (6 bases). This CDR3 region has 14 residues. The germline CDR1 and CDR2 sequences are SQVTM and ANQGSEA. V lost 2 bases to trimming and J lost 5 bases, with 15 bases between them. In nucleotides, the CDR3 is TGCAGCGTTGAAAGGGACACAGGGTTTTATGGCTACACCTTC. It yields the protein CSVERDTGFYGYTF. The variable domain in full, with the rest retrieved from reference TRBV29-1 and TRBJ1-2, is SAVISQKPSRDICQRGTSLTIQCQVDSQVTMMFWYRQQPGQSLTLIATANQGSEATYESGFVIDKFPISRPNLTFSTLTVSNMSPEDSSIYLCSVERDTGFYGYTFGSGTRLTVV.

This clone was recorded only once. The CDR3 here is CASTRGQTNYGYTF. In DNA, the CDR3 is TGTGCCAGCACCCGTGGACAGACTAACTATGGCTACACCTTC. The V call is TRBV11-2, the J call TRBJ1-2, with D maybe TRBD1 (6 bases). V was shortened by 7 bases and J by 0 bases, with 12 bases between the two germline ends. The CDR3 extends over 14 amino acids. The germline CDR1 and CDR2 sequences are SGHAT and FQNNGV. Supplemented by reference TRBV11-2 and TRBJ1-2, the full variable domain reads EAGVAQSPRYKIIEKRQSVAFWCNPISGHATLYWYQQILGQGPKLLIQFQNNGVVDDSQLPKDRFSAERLKGVDSTLKIQPAKLEDSAVYLCASTRGQTNYGYTFGSGTRLTVV.

This chain joins TRBV6-2 or TRBV6-3 and TRBJ2-1; 10 positions match TRBD2. Losses at the gene ends were 0 bases for V and 3 bases for J; bases not matched to a gene: 2. Germline CDR1 reads MNHEY; CDR2 reads SVGEGT. The CDR3 sequence is 16 residues long. CDR3 nucleotide sequence: TGTGCCAGCAGTTACTCCCTAGCGGGGGTCTACAATGAGCAGTTCTTC. Protein product: CASSYSLAGVYNEQFF.

V is TRBV19 and J is TRBJ2-1; 9 bases match TRBD2. V lost 3 bases, J lost 4 bases, and 7 bases stayed unmatched. Germline V gives CDR1 LNHDA, CDR2 SQIVND (reference sequence). The CDR3 totals 16 residues. Written as DNA, the CDR3 is TGTGCCAGTAGTATGATAGCGGGAGTTTTTTACAATGAGCAGTTCTTC. This encodes CASSMIAGVFYNEQFF.

CDR3: CASSTDINSGNTIYF. DNA of the CDR3: TGTGCCAGTAGTACCGACATCAACTCTGGAAACACCATATATTTT. The V gene is TRBV19, the J gene TRBJ1-3, with no clear D. Germline values: CDR1 LNHDA, CDR2 SQIVND (reference sequence). The V gene lost 4 bases and the J gene lost 0 bases, with 10 bases spanning the gap. There are 15 residues in the CDR3. Filled out from reference TRBV19 and TRBJ1-3, the complete variable domain reads DGGITQSPKYLFRKEGQNVTLSCEQNLNHDAMYWYRQDPGQGLRLIYYSQIVNDFQKGDIAEGYSVSREKKESFPLTVTSAQKNPTAFYLCASSTDINSGNTIYFGEGSWLTVV.

V usage is TRBV19 and J usage is TRBJ2-5, with 10 bases matching TRBD2. Germline V gives CDR1 LNHDA, CDR2 SQIVND (reference sequence). J was trimmed by 1 base and V by 4 bases; bases with no gene match: 18. The CDR3 sequence is 20 residues long. The chain's CDR3 is CASSTRVGASGRIPQETQYF. The CDR3 DNA is TGTGCCAGTAGTACCCGGGTTGGGGCTAGCGGGAGAATCCCCCAAGAGACCCAGTACTTC.

The rearrangement uses TRBV30 and TRBJ1-3; no firm D call. Looked up from germline, CDR1 is GTSNPN and CDR2 is SVGIG (reference sequence). The CDR3 runs to 14 residues. Trimming pared 0 bases from V and 4 bases from J, leaving 10 bases between. The CDR3 reads CAWSVGVYGNTIYF. CDR3 in DNA: TGTGCCTGGAGTGTAGGAGTATACGGAAACACCATATATTTT.

The CDR3 DNA reads TGTGCCAGCAGCTTGCTACAGGCCTATGGCTACACCTTC. Its protein product is CASSLLQAYGYTF. The V call is TRBV5-5, the J call TRBJ1-2, with D possibly matching TRBD1 (5 bases). Trimming shortened V by 1 base and J by 4 bases, and 8 bases separated the two germline ends. The germline V gene encodes CDR1 SGHKS and CDR2 YYEKEE (reference sequence). CDR3 size: 13 residues.

The gene calls are TRBV2 and TRBJ2-1; 9 nucleotides align to TRBD2. The CDR3 consists of 15 residues. Germline CDR1 reads SNHLY; CDR2 reads FYNNEI. Trimming removed 8 bases from V and 5 bases from J; junction bases left unmatched: 10. The CDR3 coding sequence is TGTGCCAGCCTCGGGAGCGGGAGGCCCAACAATGAGCAGTTCTTC. This encodes CASLGSGRPNNEQFF.